Presented here are 15 T cell receptor beta chains from one specimen sequenced in a study of cytomegalovirus exposure and HLA in healthy donors. Amplification used 60 Vbeta primers and 13 Jbeta primers. Generated by immunoSEQ multiplex PCR, the TCRdb table keeps only in-frame clones and is missing some. Found here are about 120,000 clones, roughly three fifths of them singletons; the top ten hold about 1.5%. Specimen: PBMCs. Receptors originate from a man between 18 and 29 years old in good health and CMV-seronegative.

This clone turned up a few times. The V gene is TRBV7-9, the J gene TRBJ1-5, with D perhaps TRBD1 (6 bases). Germline V lookup: CDR1 SEHNR, CDR2 FQNEAQ (reference sequence). CDR3 length: 12 residues. V was clipped by 6 bases and J by 6 bases, with 9 bases between them. This CDR3 reads CASSQGGQPQHF. The CDR3 bases are TGTGCCAGCAGTCAAGGGGGTCAGCCCCAGCATTTT.

The chain couples TRBV10-1 to TRBJ2-7; D is possibly TRBD1 (6 bases). There are 15 residues in the CDR3. From germline, CDR1 is WNHNN and CDR2 SYGVQD (reference sequence). V was cut by 3 bases and J by 4 bases, with 16 bases left in between. The CDR3 nucleotides are TGCGCCAGCAGTGAAGGAATCGGGACACCATACGAGCAGTACTTC. It encodes CASSEGIGTPYEQYF.

The chain uses TRBV27 and TRBJ1-5; tentative D call: TRBD1 (5 bases). The CDR3 sequence is 15 residues long. Germline lookup yields CDR1 MNHEY and CDR2 SMNVEV (reference sequence). V was cut by 4 bases and J by 0 bases, with 10 bases left in between. Here the CDR3 DNA reads TGTGCCAGCAGTTCGACAGTCCTTAGCAATCAGCCCCAGCATTTT. It codes for CASSSTVLSNQPQHF.

This sequence joins TRBV19 and TRBJ1-1, with a possible D match to TRBD1 (5 bases). Germline lookup yields CDR1 LNHDA and CDR2 SQIVND (reference sequence). This CDR3 has 12 residues. Trimming removed 5 bases from V and 5 bases from J, with 9 bases in between. CDR3 in DNA: TGTGCCAGTAGTGAGGGGAGGACTGAAGCTTTCTTT. The encoded protein is CASSEGRTEAFF. Full variable domain (missing parts from reference TRBV19 and TRBJ1-1): DGGITQSPKYLFRKEGQNVTLSCEQNLNHDAMYWYRQDPGQGLRLIYYSQIVNDFQKGDIAEGYSVSREKKESFPLTVTSAQKNPTAFYLCASSEGRTEAFFGQGTRLTVV.

The chain has TRBV30 and TRBJ2-5, with D tentatively TRBD1 (6 bases). The CDR3 sequence is 12 residues long. The V gene lost 4 bases and the J gene lost 7 bases, with 13 bases spanning the gap. From germline, CDR1 is GTSNPN and CDR2 SVGIG (reference sequence). This CDR3 reads CAWKTGSGTQYF. In DNA form, the CDR3 reads TGTGCCTGGAAAACAGGGTCAGGGACCCAGTACTTC.

The J gene is TRBJ2-2, the V gene TRBV6-6; D is possibly TRBD1 (6 bases). Germline V gene data show CDR1 as MNHNY and CDR2 as SVGAGI (reference sequence). This CDR3 is 15 amino acids long. The germline V and J ends were trimmed by 6 bases and 1 base, with 12 bases remaining between them. The CDR3, as DNA: TGTGCCAGCAGAGCCCCACAGGGGAACACCGGGGAGCTGTTTTTT. Its translation: CASRAPQGNTGELFF.

The chain uses TRBV18 and TRBJ1-4, with D maybe TRBD1 (5 bases). Trimming pared 1 base from V and 8 bases from J, leaving 8 bases between. The CDR3 is made up of 13 amino acids. Germline values: CDR1 KGHSH, CDR2 LQKENI. This chain's CDR3 is CASSPLRQEKLFF. Written as DNA, the CDR3 is TGTGCCAGCTCACCACTCAGACAGGAAAAACTGTTTTTT.

This chain links TRBV7-9 with TRBJ2-1; tentatively, D is TRBD2 (6 bases). The CDR3 loop spans 15 amino acids. Trimming stripped 5 bases from V and 5 bases from J, with 16 bases between. The germline V gene has CDR1 SEHNR and CDR2 FQNEAQ (reference sequence). This CDR3 reads CASSTLGGTNNEQFF. The CDR3 DNA reads TGTGCCAGCAGCACCTTGGGGGGTACAAACAATGAGCAGTTCTTC.

This chain links TRBV30 with TRBJ2-6; D is perhaps TRBD1 (6 bases). Germline CDR1 is GTSNPN and CDR2 is SVGIG (reference sequence). This CDR3 is built from 15 residues. The ends were cut back, 5 bases at V and 2 bases at J, with 13 bases in the middle. Here the CDR3 DNA reads TGTGCCTGGGACCAAGGGGGTCCTGGGGCCAACGTCCTGACTTTC. It encodes CAWDQGGPGANVLTF.

The gene calls are TRBV30 and TRBJ2-1; TRBD2 might be the D (6 bases). In germline, CDR1 is GTSNPN, CDR2 SVGIG (reference sequence). The CDR3 contains 12 residues. Trimming removed 4 bases at V and 11 bases at J, with 15 bases between. The CDR3 DNA sequence: TGTGCCTGGACCGAGGGACTTTACAAGCAGTTCTTC. Its protein product is CAWTEGLYKQFF.

A few counts support this clone. The chain links TRBV4-2 to TRBJ1-5, with a weak D call TRBD1 (6 bases). The V gene's germline CDR1 is LGHNA and CDR2 YNFKEQ. The CDR3 contains 17 residues. The V gene lost 1 base and the J gene lost 0 bases, with 13 bases spanning the gap. CDR3 DNA: TGTGCCAGCAGCCAAGTGAGGACAGCGTATAGCAATCAGCCCCAGCATTTT. This translates into CASSQVRTAYSNQPQHF.

This clone was counted a single time. The chain uses TRBV19 and TRBJ1-1; D perhaps matches TRBD1 (5 bases). CDR1 and CDR2 from the germline V gene are LNHDA and SQIVND (reference sequence). The CDR3 covers 15 residues. Trimming took 0 bases from V and 1 from J, leaving 9 bases between them. Here the CDR3 reads CASSIDQGRNTEAFF. The CDR3 coding sequence is TGTGCCAGTAGTATAGATCAGGGAAGGAACACTGAAGCTTTCTTT.

The genes are TRBV4-2 and TRBJ2-5; perhaps TRBD2 as D (6 bases). There are 14 residues in the CDR3. Germline V gene sequence: CDR1 LGHNA, CDR2 YNFKEQ. Trimming removed 1 base at V and 5 bases at J, with 11 bases between. The CDR3 loop reads CASSQVGSGETQYF. DNA of the CDR3: TGTGCCAGCAGCCAAGTCGGGAGCGGGGAGACCCAGTACTTC.

The genes are TRBV5-4 and TRBJ1-5, with 9 nucleotides matching TRBD1. Per germline, CDR1 SGHNT and CDR2 YYREEE (reference sequence). The J segment lost 5 bases and the V segment lost 2 bases, leaving 2 bases of the junction unmatched. CDR3 length: 14 residues. CDR3 region: CASSLDRGDQPQHF. The CDR3 bases are TGTGCCAGCAGCTTAGACAGGGGGGATCAGCCCCAGCATTTT. Full variable domain (rest looked up from reference TRBV5-4 and TRBJ1-5): ETGVTQSPTHLIKTRGQQVTLRCSSQSGHNTVSWYQQALGQGPQFIFQYYREEENGRGNFPPRFSGLQFPNYSSELNVNALELDDSALYLCASSLDRGDQPQHFGDGTRLSIL.

The V and J genes are TRBV7-9 and TRBJ2-5, with 8 positions matching TRBD2. CDR3 length equals 15 residues. J lost 5 bases, V lost 2 bases, and 7 bases had no gene match. The V gene's germline CDR1 is SEHNR and CDR2 FQNEAQ (reference sequence). The DNA of the CDR3 is TGTGCCAGCAGCTTACTCGGGGGGGCCAAGGAGACCCAGTACTTC. Translating gives CASSLLGGAKETQYF.